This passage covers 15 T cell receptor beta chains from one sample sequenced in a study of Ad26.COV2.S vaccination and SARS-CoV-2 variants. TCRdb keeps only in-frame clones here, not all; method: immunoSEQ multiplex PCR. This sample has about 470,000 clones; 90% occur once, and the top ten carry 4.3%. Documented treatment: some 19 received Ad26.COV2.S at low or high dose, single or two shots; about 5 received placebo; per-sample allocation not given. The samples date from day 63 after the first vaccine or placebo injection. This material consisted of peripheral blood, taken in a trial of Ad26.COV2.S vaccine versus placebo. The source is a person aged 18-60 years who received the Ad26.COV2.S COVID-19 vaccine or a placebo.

The CDR3 here is CASSVEAGGPTDTQYF. The CDR3 DNA is TGTGCCAGCAGCGTAGAAGCGGGAGGGCCGACAGATACGCAGTATTTT. V and J are TRBV9 and TRBJ2-3; 10 bases line up with TRBD2. The V segment lost 0 bases and the J segment 3 bases; nucleotides outside the gene matches: 4. This CDR3 spans 16 amino acids. Germline CDR1 SGDLS, CDR2 YYNGEE.

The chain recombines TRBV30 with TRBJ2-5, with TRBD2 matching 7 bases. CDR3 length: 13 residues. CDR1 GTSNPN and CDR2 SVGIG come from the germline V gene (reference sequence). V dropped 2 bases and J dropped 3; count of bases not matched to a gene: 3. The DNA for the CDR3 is TGTGCCTGGAGTAGGCGGGAGAAAGAGACCCAGTACTTC. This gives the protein CAWSRREKETQYF.

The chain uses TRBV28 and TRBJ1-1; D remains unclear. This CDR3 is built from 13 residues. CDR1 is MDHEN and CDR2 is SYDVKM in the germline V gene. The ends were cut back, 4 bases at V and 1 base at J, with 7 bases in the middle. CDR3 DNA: TGTGCCAGCAGTTCTTTCCAGAACACTGAAGCTTTCTTT. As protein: CASSSFQNTEAFF. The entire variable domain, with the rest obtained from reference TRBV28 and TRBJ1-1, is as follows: DVKVTQSSRYLVKRTGEKVFLECVQDMDHENMFWYRQDPGLGLRLIYFSYDVKMKEKGDIPEGYSVSREKKERFSLILESASTNQTSMYLCASSSFQNTEAFFGQGTRLTVV.

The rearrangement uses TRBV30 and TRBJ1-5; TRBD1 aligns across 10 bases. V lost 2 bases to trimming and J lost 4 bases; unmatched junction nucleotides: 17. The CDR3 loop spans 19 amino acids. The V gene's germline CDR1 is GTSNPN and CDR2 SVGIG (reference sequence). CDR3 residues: CAWSLLLEGQGFGNQPQHF. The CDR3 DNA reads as TGTGCCTGGAGTCTTTTACTAGAGGGACAGGGGTTCGGGAATCAGCCCCAGCATTTT.

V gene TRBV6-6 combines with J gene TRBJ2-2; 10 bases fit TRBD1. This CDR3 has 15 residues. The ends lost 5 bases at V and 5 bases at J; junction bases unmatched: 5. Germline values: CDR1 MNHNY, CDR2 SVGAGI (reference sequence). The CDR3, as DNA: TGTGCCAGCAGTGAGACAGGGGGCGTAACCGGGGAGCTGTTTTTT. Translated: CASSETGGVTGELFF.

The CDR3 DNA reads TGTGCCAGTAGTACCAGGACTAGCGGGAGGTTTACGGAGCAGTTCTTC. Its protein is CASSTRTSGRFTEQFF. The J gene is TRBJ2-1, the V gene TRBV19, with 14 bases matching TRBD2. CDR1 LNHDA and CDR2 SQIVND come from the germline V gene (reference sequence). The trim removed 4 bases at V and 10 bases at J, leaving 9 bases unmatched. CDR3 length: 16 residues.

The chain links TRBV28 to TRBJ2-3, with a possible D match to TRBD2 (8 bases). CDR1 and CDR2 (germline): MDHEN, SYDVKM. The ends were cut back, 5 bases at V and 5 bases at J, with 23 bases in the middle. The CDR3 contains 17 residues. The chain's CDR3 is CASSPPWAGGQEDTQYF. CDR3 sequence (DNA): TGTGCCAGCAGTCCGCCCTGGGCGGGAGGACAGGAAGATACGCAGTATTTT.

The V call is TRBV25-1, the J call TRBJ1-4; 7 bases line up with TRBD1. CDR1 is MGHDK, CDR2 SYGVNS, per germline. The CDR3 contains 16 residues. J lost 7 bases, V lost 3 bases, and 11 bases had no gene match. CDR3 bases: TGTGCCAGCAGTGACTCCGGGAGGGGGCGAGGTGAAAAACTGTTTTTT. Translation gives CASSDSGRGRGEKLFF.

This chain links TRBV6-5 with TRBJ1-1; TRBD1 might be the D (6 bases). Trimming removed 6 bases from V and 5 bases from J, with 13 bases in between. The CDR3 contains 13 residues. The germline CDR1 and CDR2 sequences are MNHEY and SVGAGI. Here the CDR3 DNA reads TGTGCCAGCAGGTCGGGGGGCGGGACTGAAGCTTTCTTT. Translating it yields CASRSGGGTEAFF.

For the CDR3, the DNA is TGTGCCAGCAGCCCGGTCGCCGGCCCCAACTATGGCTACACCTTC. Amino acids: CASSPVAGPNYGYTF. The chain couples TRBV7-9 to TRBJ1-2, with D uncertain. The germline CDR1 and CDR2 sequences are SEHNR and FQNEAQ (reference sequence). CDR3 size: 15 residues. The V end was cut by 5 bases, the J end by 2 bases, with 15 bases between.

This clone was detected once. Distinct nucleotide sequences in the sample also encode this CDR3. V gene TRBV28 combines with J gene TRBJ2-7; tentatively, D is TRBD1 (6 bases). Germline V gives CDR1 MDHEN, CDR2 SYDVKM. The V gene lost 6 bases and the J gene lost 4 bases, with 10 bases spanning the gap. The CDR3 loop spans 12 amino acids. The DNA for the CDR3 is TGTGCCAGCAGCCTGACAGGTTACGAGCAGTACTTC. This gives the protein CASSLTGYEQYF.

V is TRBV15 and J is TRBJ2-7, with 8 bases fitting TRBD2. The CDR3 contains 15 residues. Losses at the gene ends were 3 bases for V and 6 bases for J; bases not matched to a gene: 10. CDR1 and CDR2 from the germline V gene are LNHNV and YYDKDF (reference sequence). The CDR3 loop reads CATSSEAGAPSEQYF. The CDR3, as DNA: TGTGCCACCAGCAGCGAAGCGGGAGCCCCCTCCGAGCAGTACTTC.

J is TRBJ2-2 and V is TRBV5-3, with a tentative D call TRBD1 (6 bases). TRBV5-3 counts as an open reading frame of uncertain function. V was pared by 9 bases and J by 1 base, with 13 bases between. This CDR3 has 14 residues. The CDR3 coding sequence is TGTGCCAATGAGCAGGGGAAGAACACCGGGGAGCTGTTTTTT. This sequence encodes CANEQGKNTGELFF.

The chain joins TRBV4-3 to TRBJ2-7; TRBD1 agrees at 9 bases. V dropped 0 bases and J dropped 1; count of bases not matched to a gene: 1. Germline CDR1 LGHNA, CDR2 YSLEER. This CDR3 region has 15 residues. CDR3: CASSQEGQGSYEQYF. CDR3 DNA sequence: TGCGCCAGCAGCCAAGAAGGACAGGGGTCCTACGAGCAGTACTTC.

The CDR3 loop is CASSQAQGNEQFF. The CDR3, as DNA: TGCGCCAGCAGCCAAGCTCAGGGGAATGAGCAGTTCTTC. The genes are TRBV4-1 and TRBJ2-1; D possibly corresponds to TRBD1 (6 bases). Germline lookup yields CDR1 MGHRA and CDR2 YSYEKL. Trimming stripped 1 base from V and 7 bases from J, with 8 bases between. CDR3 length: 13 amino acids.